What follows are 15 T cell receptor beta chains derived from one specimen sequenced in a study of blood T cell repertoires in COVID-19. Here immunoSEQ multiplex PCR was the method, and the copy in TCRdb shows in-frame clones only, minus some. Of around 270,000 clones in the sample, about four fifths were seen once. Sequencing was done on a sample of peripheral blood. These receptors originate from a person in their 70s with COVID-19, enrolled during active disease.

Details on this clone: The junction differs from germline at one of its ends, possibly a read error. The sample carries other DNA sequences with the same CDR3. The chain employs TRBV18 and TRBJ2-7; TRBD1 matches at 7 bases. Germline V lookup: CDR1 KGHSH, CDR2 LQKENI. This CDR3 has 12 amino acids. The CDR3 spells CASSLQGREQYF. The DNA for the CDR3 is TGTGCCAGCTCGCTACAGGGGAGAGAGCAATACTTC.

The chain combines TRBV29-1 with TRBJ1-3; D is perhaps TRBD1 (5 bases). Trimming pared 3 bases from V and 4 bases from J, leaving 10 bases between. CDR1 SQVTM and CDR2 ANQGSEA come from the germline V gene. The CDR3 is made up of 13 amino acids. CDR3 residues: CSVEGLAGNTIYF. CDR3 DNA: TGCAGCGTTGAGGGACTCGCAGGAAACACCATATATTTT.

V is TRBV27 and J is TRBJ2-2; D is possibly TRBD1 (6 bases). CDR1 is MNHEY and CDR2 is SMNVEV in the germline V gene (reference sequence). This CDR3 region has 15 residues. Trimming stripped 3 bases from V and 6 bases from J, with 14 bases between. CDR3 sequence: CASSFGLRGPGELFF. DNA for the CDR3: TGTGCCAGCAGTTTCGGTCTCAGGGGTCCCGGGGAGCTGTTTTTT.

The chain couples TRBV6-5 to TRBJ2-7; 10 bases map to TRBD2. V shed 6 bases and J 5 bases; nucleotides not matched to a gene: 10. CDR1 is MNHEY and CDR2 is SVGAGI in the germline V gene. The CDR3 loop spans 15 amino acids. This chain's CDR3 is CASSHRGLAFDEQYF. The CDR3, as DNA: TGTGCCAGCAGCCACCGGGGACTAGCGTTCGACGAGCAGTACTTC.

The J gene is TRBJ2-5, the V gene TRBV12-3 or TRBV12-4, with a tentative D call TRBD1 (5 bases). Trimming removed 6 bases at V and 4 bases at J, with 9 bases between. The CDR3 is 12 residues long. The DNA of the CDR3 is TGTGCCAGCAGGGCCCAGGGAGAGACCCAGTACTTC. This translates into CASRAQGETQYF.

CDR3 sequence reads: CASSLIGEQYF. The DNA of the CDR3 is TGTGCCAGCAGTTTGATCGGCGAGCAGTACTTC. This chain joins TRBV28 and TRBJ2-7; D uncertain. The CDR3 has 11 residues. Trimming shortened V by 3 bases and J by 6 bases, and 6 bases separated the two germline ends. Germline CDR1 reads MDHEN; CDR2 reads SYDVKM.

V usage is TRBV25-1 and J usage is TRBJ2-7; tentatively, D is TRBD2 (5 bases). The V end lost 2 bases, the J end lost 7 bases, and 15 bases lay between the germline ends. This CDR3 contains 14 residues. Per the germline V gene, CDR1 is MGHDK and CDR2 is SYGVNS. The CDR3: CASSEAGGRREQYF. Here the CDR3 DNA reads TGTGCCAGCAGTGAAGCAGGTGGGAGAAGGGAGCAGTACTTC.

This rearrangement joins TRBV7-2 to TRBJ1-5; D unclear. The CDR3 covers 16 residues. The ends were cut back, 0 bases at V and 5 bases at J, with 14 bases in the middle. The V gene's germline CDR1 is SGHTA and CDR2 FQGNSA. The DNA for the CDR3 is TGTGCCAGCAGCTTAGCGCCAACAACCTTGTATCAGCCCCAGCATTTT. It translates to CASSLAPTTLYQPQHF.

This sequence joins TRBV29-1 and TRBJ2-5; perhaps TRBD1 as D (6 bases). CDR1 and CDR2 from the germline V gene are SQVTM and ANQGSEA. This CDR3 has 14 amino acids. V shed 2 bases and J shed 4 bases, with 14 bases lying between them. The CDR3, as DNA: TGCAGCGTTGAATCCCCCACAGGGTTAGAGACCCAGTACTTC. This encodes CSVESPTGLETQYF.

The CDR3 here is CASSLIGQGGLSPLHF. CDR3 DNA: TGTGCCAGCAGCTTAATCGGACAGGGCGGTCTTTCACCCCTCCACTTT. This sequence joins TRBV7-9 and TRBJ1-6; 8 bases map to TRBD1. The CDR3 has 16 residues. Trimming cost V 2 bases and J 9 bases; bases outside gene matches: 9. Per the germline V gene, CDR1 is SEHNR and CDR2 is FQNEAQ (reference sequence).

V is TRBV6-6 and J is TRBJ2-1; a possible D gene is TRBD2 (6 bases). The CDR3 has 15 amino acids. V lost 4 bases to trimming and J lost 6 bases, with 16 bases between them. Germline V lookup: CDR1 MNHNY, CDR2 SVGAGI (reference sequence). In DNA, the CDR3 is TGTGCCAGCAGTTTCCTCGGGGGTGCACGCAATGAGCAGTTCTTC. Translation: CASSFLGGARNEQFF.

This clone has at least ten counts. The sample holds other DNA sequences that translate to the same CDR3. V and J are TRBV14 and TRBJ1-1; no definite D call. This CDR3 is 13 amino acids long. Germline V gene lookup returns CDR1 SGHDN and CDR2 FVKESK. V was clipped by 6 bases and J by 5 bases, with 13 bases between them. The CDR3: CASSQSTRTEAFF. DNA of the CDR3: TGTGCCAGCAGTCAGTCTACGCGGACTGAAGCTTTCTTT.

This chain connects TRBV19 to TRBJ2-7, with 7 positions matching TRBD1. CDR3 length: 12 residues. The J segment lost 6 bases and the V segment lost 5 bases, leaving 4 bases of the junction unmatched. CDR1 is LNHDA, CDR2 SQIVND, per germline (reference sequence). CDR3 sequence (DNA): TGTGCCAGTAGTCAACAGGGGACCGAGCAGTACTTC. This gives the protein CASSQQGTEQYF.

This clone was seen at least ten times. The rearrangement links TRBV14 to TRBJ1-3, with 7 nucleotides matching TRBD1. J lost 1 base, V lost 0 bases, and 6 bases had no gene match. CDR1 is SGHDN, CDR2 FVKESK, per germline. This CDR3 has 17 residues. The CDR3 coding sequence is TGTGCCAGCAGCCAAGAAGGGGGCCGATGGTCTGGAAACACCATATATTTT. Translation: CASSQEGGRWSGNTIYF.

A note on this clone: The sample contains more than one DNA sequence encoding this CDR3. The V call is TRBV7-2, the J call TRBJ2-7; 7 bases match TRBD2. The CDR3 is 14 amino acids. Per germline, CDR1 SGHTA and CDR2 FQGNSA. V shed 1 base, J shed 4 bases, and the junction held 4 bases outside the gene matches. The CDR3 protein is CASSLDASGYEQYF. CDR3 DNA: TGTGCCAGCAGCTTAGATGCTAGCGGTTACGAGCAGTACTTC.